This TCR beta chain is from a study of technical replicates of blood from a handful of donors. Germline V CDR1 and CDR2: SQVTM, ANQGSEA. Trimming removed 6 bases from V and 7 bases from J; junction bases left unmatched: 11. There are 14 residues in the CDR3. Measured with immunoSEQ multiplex PCR; TCRdb has only the in-frame clones, and not every one. The sample contains about 85,000 clones, 90% to 95% of which appear only once. Sequenced sample: T cells isolated from PBMCs. The TCR sequence derives from a human donor in good health. The V gene is TRBV29-1, the J gene TRBJ2-1; the match to TRBD2 covers 8 bases. CDR3 sequence (DNA): TGCAGCGTCCGGACCAGCCGGGGGGGGAATGAGCAGTTCTTC. Protein sequence: CSVRTSRGGNEQFF.